This T cell receptor (beta chain) is from a study of T cells in Graves' hyperthyroidism and ophthalmopathy. The study's findings and limits: The authors' 13 V-J model separated ophthalmopathy from stable hyperthyroidism. Among clonotypes expanded in thyroid above 0.001, most were also found in blood.

Clinical symptoms, serum thyroxine, TRAb, thyroid ultrasound and orbital computed tomography established diagnosis. This clonotype was detected many times. Antigen unknown. Amplified TCR beta CDR3 regions derived from RNA transcripts. HTBI primers were the set used in a first-round RT-PCR of the TCR CDR3. TCRdb called the multiplex PCR reads again in MiXCR, with one record for every CDR3 protein. The repertoire holds roughly 500,000 distinct CDR3 sequences, with around 45% as singletons. CDR1 and CDR2 (germline): LGHDT, YNNKEL (reference sequence). CDR3 length equals 12 residues. The chain combines TRBV3-1 with TRBJ2-2; no definite D call. The sample was peripheral blood or thyroid tissue (not recorded which). This TCR was sampled from an adult woman with Graves' disease, either hyperthyroidism or ophthalmopathy (not recorded which). The CDR3 DNA sequence: TGTGGGGCAGGAAAGGCGACCGGGGAGCTGTTTTTT. It translates to CGAGKATGELFF.